Listed here are 20 T cell receptor beta chains from one sample, sequenced in a study of blood T cell repertoires in COVID-19. Generated by immunoSEQ multiplex PCR, the TCRdb table keeps only in-frame clones and is missing some. The sample lists hundreds of thousands of clones; approximately 85% were seen once. Sequences were obtained from peripheral blood. These receptors all come from a human donor in a cohort sampled during active COVID-19.

This clone was detected only once. The rearrangement joins TRBV29-1 to TRBJ2-1, with 7 bases lining up with TRBD1. Germline V gives CDR1 SQVTM, CDR2 ANQGSEA. Trimming took 3 bases from V and 2 from J; bases not matched to a gene: 4. There are 14 residues in the CDR3. The chain's CDR3 is CSVETGMAYNEQFF. CDR3 nucleotides: TGCAGCGTTGAGACAGGGATGGCCTACAATGAGCAGTTCTTC.

V is TRBV2 and J is TRBJ2-1, with TRBD2 matching over 7 bases. The CDR3 covers 15 residues. Per germline, CDR1 SNHLY and CDR2 FYNNEI. V shed 3 bases and J 8 bases; nucleotides not matched to a gene: 10. The CDR3 coding sequence is TGTGCCAGCAGTGATGGCACTAGCGTAATGGATGAGCAGTTCTTC. Protein sequence: CASSDGTSVMDEQFF. The variable domain in full, completed from reference TRBV2 and TRBJ2-1, reads EPEVTQTPSHQVTQMGQEVILRCVPISNHLYFYWYRQILGQKVEFLVSFYNNEISEKSEIFDDQFSVERPDGSNFTLKIRSTKLEDSAMYFCASSDGTSVMDEQFFGPGTRLTVL.

CDR3 nucleotide sequence: TGTGCCAGCAAGGTGGAGCGGGGTCAAAATTCACCCCTCCACTTT. Its translation: CASKVERGQNSPLHF. This chain links TRBV6-6 with TRBJ1-6; D is uncertain. Germline CDR1 MNHNY, CDR2 SVGAGI (reference sequence). The CDR3 contains 15 residues. V was clipped by 7 bases and J by 7 bases, with 17 bases between them.

The chain recombines TRBV6-5 with TRBJ2-2; D is undetermined. CDR1 is MNHEY and CDR2 is SVGAGI in the germline V gene. This CDR3 comprises 13 residues. Between the trimmed V and J ends, which lost 5 bases and 5 bases, there was a span of 9 bases. The CDR3 is CASSLRGTGELFF. The CDR3 DNA sequence: TGTGCCAGCAGTCTTCGAGGAACCGGGGAGCTGTTTTTT.

The chain uses TRBV5-6 and TRBJ1-3, with D perhaps TRBD1 (6 bases). V dropped 1 base and J dropped 3 bases, with 11 bases sitting between them. Germline values: CDR1 SGHDT, CDR2 YYEEEE. The CDR3 sequence is 15 residues long. The CDR3 nucleotides read TGTGCCAGCAGCTTGCAGGGGCTGGGTGGAAACACCATATATTTT. The encoded protein is CASSLQGLGGNTIYF.

The gene calls are TRBV7-2 and TRBJ1-1; D possibly corresponds to TRBD1 (5 bases). The germline CDR1 and CDR2 sequences are SGHTA and FQGNSA. With 5 bases removed from V and 6 bases from J, the gap between germline ends came to 16 bases. This CDR3 has 14 residues. The CDR3 DNA sequence: TGTGCCAGCAGCCAATCAGGGTTCCTCGCTGAAGCTTTCTTT. Protein: CASSQSGFLAEAFF.

This chain links TRBV3-1 (or the pseudogene TRBV3-2) with TRBJ2-5; D may be TRBD2 (5 bases). The germline gives CDR1 LGHDT, CDR2 YNNKEL (reference sequence). The CDR3 consists of 14 residues. Trimming cost V 0 bases and J 1 base, with 6 bases left between them. In DNA, the CDR3 is TGTGCCAGCAGCCAAGATACTAGCCAAGAGACCCAGTACTTC. Encoded protein: CASSQDTSQETQYF.

This sequence joins TRBV9 and TRBJ2-1; D ambiguous. The CDR3 consists of 12 residues. Trimming shortened V by 4 bases and J by 8 bases, and 10 bases separated the two germline ends. Per germline, CDR1 SGDLS and CDR2 YYNGEE. The CDR3 loop is CASSSIAHEQFF. The CDR3, as DNA: TGTGCCAGCAGCTCAATAGCCCATGAGCAGTTCTTC.

As DNA, the CDR3 is TGTGCCAGTAGTATAATGGGGACAGGGGGAGATACGCAGTATTTT. It encodes CASSIMGTGGDTQYF. The J gene is TRBJ2-3, the V gene TRBV19; 11 nucleotides match TRBD1. The CDR3 sequence is 15 residues long. CDR1 LNHDA and CDR2 SQIVND come from the germline V gene (reference sequence). V shed 2 bases and J 5 bases; nucleotides not matched to a gene: 3.

This rearrangement joins TRBV7-8 to TRBJ2-7; 9 nucleotides match TRBD2. CDR3 size: 16 residues. V shed 2 bases and J 0 bases; nucleotides not matched to a gene: 5. From germline, CDR1 is SGHVS and CDR2 FQNEAQ. The CDR3 here is CASSLLGGGASYEQYF. CDR3 nucleotide sequence: TGTGCCAGCAGCTTACTGGGCGGGGGGGCCTCCTACGAGCAGTACTTC.

About this clone itself: Other DNA sequences in this sample translate to the same CDR3. V gene TRBV19 combines with J gene TRBJ1-4; D is possibly TRBD1 (5 bases). The CDR3 runs to 14 residues. The germline gives CDR1 LNHDA, CDR2 SQIVND (reference sequence). V lost 5 bases and J 0 bases, leaving 7 bases between the germline ends. CDR3 in amino acids: CASSSTATNEKLFF. Here the CDR3 DNA reads TGTGCCAGTAGTTCGACAGCAACTAATGAAAAACTGTTTTTT.

The V gene is TRBV12-3 or TRBV12-4, the J gene TRBJ1-2; tentatively, D is TRBD1 (5 bases). The germline V and J ends were trimmed by 4 bases and 2 bases, with 8 bases remaining between them. The CDR3 runs 13 residues. For the CDR3, the DNA is TGTGCCAGCAGTTGGGGCCGGAACTATGGCTACACCTTC. Protein product: CASSWGRNYGYTF.

The chain combines TRBV30 with TRBJ1-1; 7 bases align to TRBD1. J was trimmed by 1 base and V by 8 bases; bases with no gene match: 4. The CDR3 is made up of 12 amino acids. CDR1 and CDR2 from the germline V gene are GTSNPN and SVGIG (reference sequence). Here the CDR3 reads CAGDRTNTEAFF. The CDR3 DNA follows: TGTGCCGGGGACAGAACGAACACTGAAGCTTTCTTT.

The sample holds a few counts of this clone. The V gene is TRBV28, the J gene TRBJ1-4; TRBD1 matches 10 bases. Germline CDR1 and CDR2: MDHEN and SYDVKM. J lost 1 base, V lost 6 bases, and 14 bases had no gene match. This CDR3 contains 19 residues. The CDR3 spells CASSTSHRDRGRTNEKLFF. The CDR3 DNA follows: TGTGCCAGCAGCACTTCTCACCGGGACAGGGGAAGAACTAATGAAAAACTGTTTTTT.

The V gene is TRBV30, the J gene TRBJ2-3; 8 positions agree with TRBD2. There are 15 residues in the CDR3. Germline trimming cut 0 bases from V and 0 bases from J; bases unmatched to any gene: 2. CDR1 is GTSNPN and CDR2 is SVGIG in the germline V gene (reference sequence). The CDR3 region has the DNA TGTGCCTGGAGTGTTTCGGGGGGGAGCACAGATACGCAGTATTTT. It encodes CAWSVSGGSTDTQYF.

Comment on this clone: This CDR3 is also generated by other DNA sequences in the sample. The chain combines TRBV6-5 with TRBJ1-3; no reliable D call. The germline V and J ends were trimmed by 0 bases and 3 bases, with 6 bases remaining between them. The length of the CDR3 is 14 residues. In germline, CDR1 is MNHEY, CDR2 SVGAGI. The CDR3 DNA sequence: TGTGCCAGCAGTTACTCGCACAGTGGAAACACCATATATTTT. Translation gives CASSYSHSGNTIYF.

This chain connects TRBV18 to TRBJ2-2, with D perhaps TRBD1 (6 bases). Deletions cut 2 bases from V and 4 bases from J, with 11 bases between. Per germline, CDR1 KGHSH and CDR2 LQKENI. This CDR3 has 15 amino acids. The CDR3 nucleotides read TGTGCCAGCTCACCAGGGACAACCGCCACCGGGGAGCTGTTTTTT. Its translation is CASSPGTTATGELFF.

The V gene is TRBV30, the J gene TRBJ1-4; a possible D gene is TRBD1 (5 bases). The CDR3 is made up of 12 amino acids. Between the trimmed V and J ends, which lost 0 bases and 8 bases, there was a span of 7 bases. Per the germline V gene, CDR1 is GTSNPN and CDR2 is SVGIG (reference sequence). The CDR3 region has the DNA TGTGCCTGGAGTGTTAAGGGGGAAAAACTGTTTTTT. Protein product: CAWSVKGEKLFF.

This clone was observed once. V is TRBV7-9 and J is TRBJ2-7; D is unclear. Trimming cost V 1 base and J 5 bases, with 9 bases left between them. Germline CDR1 is SEHNR and CDR2 is FQNEAQ (reference sequence). The CDR3 is 13 residues long. CDR3 coding DNA: TGTGCCAGCAGCTTAGTTCTGGGCCACGAGCAGTACTTC. Protein sequence: CASSLVLGHEQYF.

This clone has a handful of counts. This chain connects TRBV7-2 to TRBJ1-4; D gene unclear. The CDR3 runs to 14 residues. Germline lookup yields CDR1 SGHTA and CDR2 FQGNSA. Deletions cut 6 bases from V and 2 bases from J, with 10 bases between. CDR3 DNA sequence: TGTGCCAGCAGTGCAACGCGGACTAATGAAAAACTGTTTTTT. This sequence encodes CASSATRTNEKLFF.